The 12 T cell receptor beta chains below come from one sample, sequenced in a study of response to subunit inactivated influenza vaccine. TCRdb reprocessed the RT-PCR reads with MiXCR, giving one entry per CDR3 protein. The table shows more than 700,000 distinct CDR3 sequences, with about 20% occurring only once. The source was PBMCs from blood, collected around 5 days after vaccination. Receptor source: a man between 50 and 59 years old who received an inactivated influenza vaccine.

This clonotype was seen only a few times. This chain uses TRBV5-1 with TRBJ2-2; no clear D gene. Germline V gene lookup returns CDR1 SGHRS and CDR2 YFSETQ. The V end was cut by 4 bases, the J end by 6 bases, with 10 bases between. The CDR3 length is 13 residues. This CDR3 reads CASSGAHPGELFF. The CDR3 DNA is TGCGCCAGCAGCGGCGCCCACCCCGGGGAGCTGTTTTTT.

The rearrangement uses TRBV12-3 or TRBV12-4 and TRBJ2-3; 9 nucleotides align to TRBD1. CDR3 length: 14 residues. With 6 bases clipped from V and 4 bases from J, the junction kept 5 bases outside the gene matches. The CDR3 sequence is CASRQGAFADTQYF. CDR3 coding DNA: TGTGCCAGCAGACAGGGGGCTTTCGCAGATACGCAGTATTTT.

This clonotype was detected only a few times. This chain links TRBV28 with TRBJ1-2; weak D call: TRBD1 (5 bases). The CDR3 loop spans 15 amino acids. The germline CDR1 and CDR2 sequences are MDHEN and SYDVKM. Trimming left V 3 bases short and J 1 base short, with 12 bases between. CDR3 residues: CASSLDKRVNYGYTF. Written as DNA, the CDR3 is TGTGCCAGCAGTTTGGACAAGCGAGTTAACTATGGCTACACCTTC.

J is TRBJ2-5 and V is TRBV20-1; perhaps TRBD2 as D (5 bases). The length of the CDR3 is 14 residues. Germline assignment: CDR1 DFQATT and CDR2 SNEGSKA (reference sequence). Trimming removed 6 bases at V and 5 bases at J, with 19 bases between. This CDR3 reads CSATYRRERETQYF. The DNA of the CDR3 is TGCAGTGCAACATACCGAAGGGAGAGGGAGACCCAGTACTTC.

This rearrangement joins TRBV6-2 or TRBV6-3 to TRBJ2-1; 9 bases align to TRBD2. Germline-derived CDR1 and CDR2 are MNHEY and SVGEGT. With V trimmed by 2 bases and J by 10 bases, 12 bases remained unmatched. The length of the CDR3 is 16 residues. CDR3 DNA sequence: TGTGCCAGCAGTTACAGTCGCGGGAGGGCCTCACGGGAGCAGTTCTTC. Translating gives CASSYSRGRASREQFF.

The V gene is TRBV12-3 or TRBV12-4, the J gene TRBJ2-2; 7 bases fit TRBD1. The CDR3 is 16 residues long. The ends lost 1 base at V and 6 bases at J; junction bases unmatched: 8. The DNA for the CDR3 is TGTGCCAGCAGTTTAGGGACAGGACGATCGGCCGGGGAGCTGTTTTTT. This codes for CASSLGTGRSAGELFF.

This clonotype appeared a few times. J is TRBJ2-7 and V is TRBV29-1; D might be TRBD1 (5 bases). The germline V gene encodes CDR1 SQVTM and CDR2 ANQGSEA. The germline V and J ends were trimmed by 1 base and 4 bases, with 8 bases remaining between them. The CDR3 sequence is 12 residues long. The CDR3 loop reads CSVEGRDYEQYF. The CDR3 bases are TGCAGCGTTGAAGGCAGGGATTACGAGCAGTACTTC.

V gene TRBV10-3 combines with J gene TRBJ2-1, with 8 bases fitting TRBD2. This CDR3 comprises 15 residues. Germline CDR1 reads ENHRY; CDR2 reads SYGVKD. With V trimmed by 5 bases and J by 4 bases, 7 bases remained unmatched. The CDR3 loop reads CAISSTSGTYNEQFF. The CDR3 DNA reads as TGTGCCATCAGTTCAACTAGCGGAACGTACAATGAGCAGTTCTTC.

The chain joins TRBV4-1 to TRBJ2-7; the match to TRBD1 covers 9 bases. V shed 6 bases and J 5 bases; nucleotides not matched to a gene: 8. The CDR3 is 14 amino acids. In germline, CDR1 is MGHRA, CDR2 YSYEKL. This CDR3 is CASRAGTGYDEQYF. For the CDR3, the DNA is TGCGCCAGCAGGGCCGGGACAGGGTACGACGAGCAGTACTTC.

This CDR3 is CASTTRKNTEAFF. The DNA of the CDR3 is TGTGCCAGCACCACCAGGAAAAACACTGAAGCTTTCTTT. The gene calls are TRBV6-1 and TRBJ1-1; D uncertain. Germline V CDR1 and CDR2: MNHNS, SASEGT. The CDR3 is 13 amino acids. V gave up 7 bases and J gave up 2 bases, with 11 bases separating them.

Only a few counts were recorded for this clonotype. The CDR3 loop reads CAISQTSGRVNEQFF. In DNA form, the CDR3 reads TGTGCCATCAGCCAGACTAGCGGGAGGGTGAATGAGCAGTTCTTC. The gene calls are TRBV10-3 and TRBJ2-1; the match to TRBD2 covers 14 bases. CDR1 is ENHRY and CDR2 is SYGVKD in the germline V gene. V was clipped by 6 bases and J by 7 bases; unmatched bases: 5. This CDR3 contains 15 residues.

This clonotype was detected only a few times. V gene TRBV6-5 combines with J gene TRBJ2-3; TRBD2 matches at 11 bases. V lost 4 bases to trimming and J lost 1 base; unmatched junction nucleotides: 10. The CDR3 sequence is 18 residues long. From germline, CDR1 is MNHEY and CDR2 SVGAGI. This chain's CDR3 is CASSFPLILAGGTDTQYF. DNA for the CDR3: TGTGCCAGCAGTTTCCCACTCATACTAGCGGGAGGCACAGATACGCAGTATTTT.